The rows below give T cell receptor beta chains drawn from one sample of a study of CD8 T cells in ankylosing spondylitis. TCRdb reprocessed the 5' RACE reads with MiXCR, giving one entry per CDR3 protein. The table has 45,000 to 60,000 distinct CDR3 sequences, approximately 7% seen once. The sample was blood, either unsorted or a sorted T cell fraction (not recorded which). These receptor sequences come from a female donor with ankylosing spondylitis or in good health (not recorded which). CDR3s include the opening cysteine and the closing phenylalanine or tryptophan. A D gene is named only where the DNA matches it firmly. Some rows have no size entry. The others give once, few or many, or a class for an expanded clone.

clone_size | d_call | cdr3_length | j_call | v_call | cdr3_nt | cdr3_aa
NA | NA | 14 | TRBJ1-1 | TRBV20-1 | TGCAGTGCTCCTCGGGACGGCCGCGGCACTGAAGCTTTCTTT | CSAPRDGRGTEAFF
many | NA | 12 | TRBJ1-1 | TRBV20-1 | TGCAGACCGGGACTCCAGAACACTGAAGCTTTCTTT | CRPGLQNTEAFF
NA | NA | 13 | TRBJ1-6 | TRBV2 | TGTGCCAGCAAGCAGGGAGGTAATTCACCCCTCCACTTT | CASKQGGNSPLHF
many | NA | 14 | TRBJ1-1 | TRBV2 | TGTGCTAGTGGGCGGACCCATGGGAACACTGAAGCTTTCTTT | CASGRTHGNTEAFF
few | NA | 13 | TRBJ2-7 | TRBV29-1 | TGCAGCGTTGAGCTCTGGGTTGGCGACGAGCAGTACTTC | CSVELWVGDEQYF
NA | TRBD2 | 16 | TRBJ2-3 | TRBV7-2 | TGTGCCGACTCCCTGGGGGAGCGGGGTAGCACAGATACGCAGTATTTT | CADSLGERGSTDTQYF
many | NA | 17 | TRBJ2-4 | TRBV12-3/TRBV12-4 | TGTGCCAGCAGTTTAGCGGGGGGGCCTGGGGCCAAAAACATTCAGTACTTC | CASSLAGGPGAKNIQYF
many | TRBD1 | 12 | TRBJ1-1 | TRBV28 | TGTGCCAGCAGCCGACAGGGCCCTGAAGCTTTCTTT | CASSRQGPEAFF
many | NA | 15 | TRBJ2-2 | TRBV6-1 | TGTGCCAGCACCCTTGGCAGGCTGAACACCGGGGAGCTGTTTTTT | CASTLGRLNTGELFF
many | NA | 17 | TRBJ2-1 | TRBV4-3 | TGCGCCAGCAGCCAGTCCGACCGGGCCCTGGTGGACAATGAGCAGTTCTTC | CASSQSDRALVDNEQFF
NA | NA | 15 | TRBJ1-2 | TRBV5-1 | TGCGCCAGCAGCTTGGTCCCCATTGCTAACTATGGCTACACCTTC | CASSLVPIANYGYTF
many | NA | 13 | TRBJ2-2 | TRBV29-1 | TGCAGCGTTGTCCCGAGGGGGGGTGGGGAGCTGTTTTTT | CSVVPRGGGELFF
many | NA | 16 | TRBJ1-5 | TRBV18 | TGTGCCAGCTCACCACATAACAGTGGGGGCAATCAGCCCCAGCATTTT | CASSPHNSGGNQPQHF
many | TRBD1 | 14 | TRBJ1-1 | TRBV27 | TGTGCCAGCAGCTATTCGACAGGGATCGCTGAAGCTTTCTTT | CASSYSTGIAEAFF
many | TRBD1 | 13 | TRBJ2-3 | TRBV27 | TGTGCCAGCAGCCGGACAGGGAGAGATACGCAGTATTTT | CASSRTGRDTQYF
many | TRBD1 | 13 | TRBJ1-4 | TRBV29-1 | TGCAGCGTTCAACAGGGGGCGCGTGAAAAACTGTTTTTT | CSVQQGAREKLFF
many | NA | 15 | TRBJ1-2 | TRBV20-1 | TGCAGTGCTAGAGATCATCAGGGGACCCCCTATGGCTACACCTTC | CSARDHQGTPYGYTF
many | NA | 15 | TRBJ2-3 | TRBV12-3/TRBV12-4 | TGTGCCAGCGGTCGGCGCCAGCTGGAAGGAGATACGCAGTATTTT | CASGRRQLEGDTQYF
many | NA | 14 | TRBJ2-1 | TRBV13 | TGTGCCAGCAGCTTAGACAGCTCCTACAATGAGCAGTTCTTC | CASSLDSSYNEQFF
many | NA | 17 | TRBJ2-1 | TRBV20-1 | TGCTGTGCTAGAGACCCCGGGCGACTGCGGGCCGACAATGAGCAGTTCTTC | CCARDPGRLRADNEQFF
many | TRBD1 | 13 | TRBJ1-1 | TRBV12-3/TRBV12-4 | TGTGCCAGCAGTGCACAGGGGAGGACTGAAGCTTTCTTT | CASSAQGRTEAFF
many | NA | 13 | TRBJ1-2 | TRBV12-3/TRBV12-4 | TGTGCCAGCACCGTTGGCAGCGCCTCTGGCTACACCTTC | CASTVGSASGYTF
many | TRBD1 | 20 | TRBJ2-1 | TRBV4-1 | TGCGCCAGCAGCAAATCCGGGACAGGGGGCTCTTTGGGGACCTACAATGAGCAGTTCTTC | CASSKSGTGGSLGTYNEQFF
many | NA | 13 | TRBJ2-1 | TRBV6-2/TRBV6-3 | TGTGCCAGCAGTTACTCCGGGACTCTTGGCTGCGTCTTC | CASSYSGTLGCVF
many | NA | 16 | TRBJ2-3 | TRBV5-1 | TGCGCCAGCAGGGCGAGGGGGGGCCGGGACGTTGATACGCAGTATTTT | CASRARGGRDVDTQYF
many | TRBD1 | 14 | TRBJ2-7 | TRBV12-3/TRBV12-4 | TGTGCCAGCAGTTTAGAGGTGCACAGGGGCGAGCAGTACTTC | CASSLEVHRGEQYF
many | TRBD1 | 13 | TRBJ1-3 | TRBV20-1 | TGCAGTGCTGGACAGGGAAATGGAAACACCATATATTTT | CSAGQGNGNTIYF
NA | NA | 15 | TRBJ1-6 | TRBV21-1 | TGTGCCAGCAGCCCGAAGGGACAGGGGAATTCACCCCTCCACTTT | CASSPKGQGNSPLHF
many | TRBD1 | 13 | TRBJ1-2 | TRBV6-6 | TGTGCCAGCAGTTCAGGGGGGGTGAAGGGCTACACCTTC | CASSSGGVKGYTF
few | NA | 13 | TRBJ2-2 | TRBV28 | TGTGCCAGCCGACTAGGGGGCACCGGGGAGCTGTTTTTT | CASRLGGTGELFF
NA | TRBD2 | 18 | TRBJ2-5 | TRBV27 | TGTGCCAGCAGTTCAAAGACTAGCGGGACACCGTACCAAGAGACCCAGTACTTC | CASSSKTSGTPYQETQYF
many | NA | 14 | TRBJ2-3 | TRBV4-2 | TGTGCCAGCAGCCAGCTCGCGGGCGCAGATACGCAGTATTTT | CASSQLAGADTQYF
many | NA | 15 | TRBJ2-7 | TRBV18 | TGTGCCAGCTCACCACCCTCCAAGGGCCCCTACGAGCAGTACTTC | CASSPPSKGPYEQYF
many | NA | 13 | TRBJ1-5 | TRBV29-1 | TGCAGCGTTGAAGCAGGGGAGGGACAGCCCCAGCATTTT | CSVEAGEGQPQHF
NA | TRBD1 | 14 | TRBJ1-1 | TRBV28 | TGTGCCAGCAGTCACGGCCCGGGACAGGGTGAAGCTTTCTTT | CASSHGPGQGEAFF
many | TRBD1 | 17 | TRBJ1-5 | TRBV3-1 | TGTGCCAGCAGCCAAGGTTACAGGGGCGGGCGCAATCAGCCCCAGCATTTT | CASSQGYRGGRNQPQHF
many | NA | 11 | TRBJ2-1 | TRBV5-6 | TGTGCCAGCAGCAGGAGGGTGGAGCAGTTCTTC | CASSRRVEQFF
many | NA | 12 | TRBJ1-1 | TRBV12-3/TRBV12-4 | TGTGCCAGCAGTCCTGGTTCCCGGGAAGCTTTCTTT | CASSPGSREAFF
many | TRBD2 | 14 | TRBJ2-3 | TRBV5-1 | TGCGCCAGCGGCGGGACTAGCGGGGAAGATACGCAGTATTTT | CASGGTSGEDTQYF
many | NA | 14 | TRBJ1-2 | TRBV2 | TGTGCCAGCAGGAGAGGGCAGGGTGACTATGGCTACACCTTC | CASRRGQGDYGYTF
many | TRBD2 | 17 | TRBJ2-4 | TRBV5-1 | TGCGCCAGCAGCGGGGAGACTAGCGGGGAAGCTAAAAACATTCAGTACTTC | CASSGETSGEAKNIQYF
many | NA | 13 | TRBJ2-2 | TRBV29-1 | TGCAGCGGCCATCGGGGGAACACCGGGGAGCTGTTTTTT | CSGHRGNTGELFF
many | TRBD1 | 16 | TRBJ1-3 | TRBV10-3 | TGTGCCATCAGTGAGAAGGGACAGGGCGGGAGAAACACCATATATTTT | CAISEKGQGGRNTIYF
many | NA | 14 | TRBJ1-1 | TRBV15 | TGTGCCACCAGCAGAACTACAGGGAACCTTGAAGCTTTCTTT | CATSRTTGNLEAFF
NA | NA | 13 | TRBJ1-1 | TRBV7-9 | TGTGCCAGCAGCTTCTCATGGAGCACTGAAGCTTTCTTT | CASSFSWSTEAFF
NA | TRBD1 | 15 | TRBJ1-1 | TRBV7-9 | TGTGCCAGCAGCATACCCGACAGGGGGAGGCCTGAAGCTTTCTTT | CASSIPDRGRPEAFF
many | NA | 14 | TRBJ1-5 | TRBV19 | TGTGCCAGTAGTAACAGGGATAGCAATCAGCCCCAGCATTTT | CASSNRDSNQPQHF
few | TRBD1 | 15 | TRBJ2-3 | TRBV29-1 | TGCAGCATCCCGGGCGGGACAGGGATCACAGATACGCAGTATTTT | CSIPGGTGITDTQYF
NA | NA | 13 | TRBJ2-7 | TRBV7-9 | TGTGCCAGCAGCTTCGGAAGTTCATACGAGCAGTACTTC | CASSFGSSYEQYF
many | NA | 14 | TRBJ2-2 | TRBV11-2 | TGTGCCAGCAGCTCCCCCAACCTGAGCGGGGAGCTGTTTTTT | CASSSPNLSGELFF
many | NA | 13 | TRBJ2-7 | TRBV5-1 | TGCGCCAGCAGCCGGGACACCTCCTACGAGCAGTACTTC | CASSRDTSYEQYF
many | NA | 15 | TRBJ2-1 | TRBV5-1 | TGCGCCAGCAGCCGACAACAGGGTAGGAAGAATGAGCAGTTCTTC | CASSRQQGRKNEQFF
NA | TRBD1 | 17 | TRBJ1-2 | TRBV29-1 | TGCAGCGTTGAATCCTTTTCCCGGGACAGGGGAGAGGCTGGCTACACCTTC | CSVESFSRDRGEAGYTF
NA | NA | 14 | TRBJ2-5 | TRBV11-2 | TGTGCCAGCAGTCGGGACTCCGCACAAGAGACCCAGTACTTC | CASSRDSAQETQYF